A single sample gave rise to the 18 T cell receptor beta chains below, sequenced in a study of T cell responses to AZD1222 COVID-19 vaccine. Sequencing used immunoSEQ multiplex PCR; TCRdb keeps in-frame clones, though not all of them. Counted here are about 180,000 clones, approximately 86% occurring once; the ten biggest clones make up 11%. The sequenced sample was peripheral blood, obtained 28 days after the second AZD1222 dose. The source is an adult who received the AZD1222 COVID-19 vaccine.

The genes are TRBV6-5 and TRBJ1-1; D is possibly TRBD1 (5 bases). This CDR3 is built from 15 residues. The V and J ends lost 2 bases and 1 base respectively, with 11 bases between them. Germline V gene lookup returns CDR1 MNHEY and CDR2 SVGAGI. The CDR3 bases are TGTGCCAGCAGTTACCCCAGACAGTCGAACACTGAAGCTTTCTTT. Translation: CASSYPRQSNTEAFF.

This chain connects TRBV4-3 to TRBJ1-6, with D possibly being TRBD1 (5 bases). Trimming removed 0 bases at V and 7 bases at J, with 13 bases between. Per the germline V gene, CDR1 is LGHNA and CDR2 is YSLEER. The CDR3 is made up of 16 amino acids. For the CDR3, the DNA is TGCGCCAGCAGCCAAGAGTTAGGGGCGAGGAATTCACCCCTCCACTTT. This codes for CASSQELGARNSPLHF.

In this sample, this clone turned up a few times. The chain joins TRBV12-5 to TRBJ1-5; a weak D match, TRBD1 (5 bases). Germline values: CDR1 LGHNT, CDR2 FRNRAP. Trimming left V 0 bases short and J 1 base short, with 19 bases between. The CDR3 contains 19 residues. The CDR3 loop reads CASGLVSSGAIGSNQPQHF. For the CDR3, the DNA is TGTGCTAGTGGTTTGGTTTCCTCCGGGGCGATTGGCAGCAATCAGCCCCAGCATTTT.

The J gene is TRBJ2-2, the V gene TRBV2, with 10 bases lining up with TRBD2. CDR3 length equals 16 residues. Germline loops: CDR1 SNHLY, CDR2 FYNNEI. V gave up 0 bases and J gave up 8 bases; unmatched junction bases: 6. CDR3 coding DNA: TGTGCCAGCAGTGAAGCGGCTAGCGGGGGCGGTGGGGAGCTGTTTTTT. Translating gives CASSEAASGGGGELFF.

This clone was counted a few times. This CDR3 is CASSFGRGDTQYF. Here the CDR3 DNA reads TGTGCCAGCAGCTTCGGGAGAGGGGATACGCAGTATTTT. The V and J genes are TRBV7-3 and TRBJ2-3; possibly TRBD2 for D (6 bases). Per germline, CDR1 SGHTA and CDR2 FQGTGA. V was cut by 3 bases and J by 6 bases, with 10 bases left in between. CDR3 length: 13 residues.

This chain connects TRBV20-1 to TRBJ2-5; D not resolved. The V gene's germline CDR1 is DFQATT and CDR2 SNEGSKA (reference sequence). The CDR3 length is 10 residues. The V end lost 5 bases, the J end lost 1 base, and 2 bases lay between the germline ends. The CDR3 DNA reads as TGCAGTGCTCTCCAAGAGACCCAGTACTTC. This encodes CSALQETQYF.

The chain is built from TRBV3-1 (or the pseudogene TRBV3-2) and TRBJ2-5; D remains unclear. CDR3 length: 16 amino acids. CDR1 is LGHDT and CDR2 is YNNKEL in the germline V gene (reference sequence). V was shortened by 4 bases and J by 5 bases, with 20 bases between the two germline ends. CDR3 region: CASSRYRAHLEETQYF. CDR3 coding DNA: TGTGCCAGCAGCCGGTACCGGGCCCACTTGGAGGAGACCCAGTACTTC.

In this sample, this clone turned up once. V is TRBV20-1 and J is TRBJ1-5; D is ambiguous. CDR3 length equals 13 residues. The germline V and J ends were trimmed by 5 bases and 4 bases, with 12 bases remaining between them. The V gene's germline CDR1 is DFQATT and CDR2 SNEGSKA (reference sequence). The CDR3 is CSAGALGNQPQHF. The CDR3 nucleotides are TGCAGTGCTGGTGCATTGGGAAATCAGCCCCAGCATTTT.

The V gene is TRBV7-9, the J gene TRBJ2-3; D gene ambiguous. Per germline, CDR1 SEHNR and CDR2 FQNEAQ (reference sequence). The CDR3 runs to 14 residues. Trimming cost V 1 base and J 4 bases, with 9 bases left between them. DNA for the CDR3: TGTGCCAGCAGCTTAGGCCTAGGCGCAGATACGCAGTATTTT. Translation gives CASSLGLGADTQYF.

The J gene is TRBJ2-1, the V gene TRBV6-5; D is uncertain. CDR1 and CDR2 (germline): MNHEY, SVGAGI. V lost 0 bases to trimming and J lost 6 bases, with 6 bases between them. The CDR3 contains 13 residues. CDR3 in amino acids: CASSYSSGNEQFF. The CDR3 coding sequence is TGTGCCAGCAGTTACTCGTCTGGCAATGAGCAGTTCTTC.

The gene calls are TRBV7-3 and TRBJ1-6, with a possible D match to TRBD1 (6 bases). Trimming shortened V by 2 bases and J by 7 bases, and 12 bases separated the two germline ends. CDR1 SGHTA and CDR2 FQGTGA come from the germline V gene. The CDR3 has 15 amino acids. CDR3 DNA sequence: TGTGCCAGCAGCTTAGACAGGTTAGGGAATTCACCCCTCCACTTT. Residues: CASSLDRLGNSPLHF.

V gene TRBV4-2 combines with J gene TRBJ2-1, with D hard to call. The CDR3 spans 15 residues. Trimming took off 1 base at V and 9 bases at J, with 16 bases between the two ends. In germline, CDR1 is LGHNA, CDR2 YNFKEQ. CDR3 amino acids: CASSQGPAGFGEQFF. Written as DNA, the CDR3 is TGTGCCAGCAGCCAAGGGCCTGCCGGTTTCGGTGAGCAGTTCTTC.

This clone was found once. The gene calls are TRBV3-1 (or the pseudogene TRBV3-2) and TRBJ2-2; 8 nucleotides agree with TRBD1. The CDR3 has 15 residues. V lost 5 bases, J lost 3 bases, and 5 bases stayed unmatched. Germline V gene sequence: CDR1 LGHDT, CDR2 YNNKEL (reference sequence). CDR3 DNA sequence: TGTGCCAGCAGCACAGGGGGGCTCTACACCGGGGAGCTGTTTTTT. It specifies CASSTGGLYTGELFF.

In DNA form, the CDR3 reads TGTGCCAGTAGCAAGTCCGACCGAGGGAGTGGCTACACCTTC. Encoded protein: CASSKSDRGSGYTF. This rearrangement joins TRBV19 to TRBJ1-2; D not certain. The germline gives CDR1 LNHDA, CDR2 SQIVND (reference sequence). The CDR3 contains 14 residues. V gave up 6 bases and J gave up 7 bases, with 18 bases separating them.

The CDR3 loop reads CAIHPGQGYIQYF. The CDR3 region has the DNA TGTGCCATCCACCCGGGACAGGGGTACATTCAGTACTTC. This chain uses TRBV6-5 with TRBJ2-4; TRBD1 matches at 10 bases. Germline V gene sequence: CDR1 MNHEY, CDR2 SVGAGI. The CDR3 is made up of 13 amino acids. Trimming cost V 10 bases and J 8 bases; bases outside gene matches: 8.

The CDR3 reads CASSGTGVEQFF. The CDR3 region has the DNA TGTGCCAGCAGTGGAACAGGGGTTGAGCAGTTCTTC. This chain links TRBV6-2 or TRBV6-3 with TRBJ2-1; 7 bases line up with TRBD1. The CDR3 loop spans 12 amino acids. The V and J ends lost 5 bases and 9 bases, in that order; junction bases with no gene match: 4. Germline CDR1 is MNHEY and CDR2 is SVGEGT.

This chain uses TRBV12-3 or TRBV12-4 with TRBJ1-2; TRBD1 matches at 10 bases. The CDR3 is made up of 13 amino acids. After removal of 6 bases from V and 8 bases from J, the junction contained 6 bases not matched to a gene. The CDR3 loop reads CASSPGQGIGYTF. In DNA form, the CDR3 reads TGTGCCAGCAGCCCGGGACAGGGGATAGGCTACACCTTC.

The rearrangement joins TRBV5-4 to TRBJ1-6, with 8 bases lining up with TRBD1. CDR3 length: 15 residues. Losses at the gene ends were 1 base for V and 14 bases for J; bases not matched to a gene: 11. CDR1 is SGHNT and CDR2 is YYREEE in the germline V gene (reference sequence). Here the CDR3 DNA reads TGTGCCAGCAGCTTGCCAGGGGGCGCGGGTATGGCCCTCCACTTT. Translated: CASSLPGGAGMALHF. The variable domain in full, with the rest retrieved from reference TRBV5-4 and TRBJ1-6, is ETGVTQSPTHLIKTRGQQVTLRCSSQSGHNTVSWYQQALGQGPQFIFQYYREEENGRGNFPPRFSGLQFPNYSSELNVNALELDDSALYLCASSLPGGAGMALHFGNGTRLTVT.